This is a list of T cell receptor beta chains from one sample in a study of regulatory T cells in long-lasting Graves disease. TCRdb reprocessed the multiplex PCR reads with MiXCR, giving one entry per CDR3 protein. The table includes roughly 530,000 distinct CDR3 sequences, roughly 16% detected once. The data also belong to a second study, concerning T cells in Graves' hyperthyroidism and ophthalmopathy.

The source was peripheral blood mononuclear cells (PBMCs), collected at new diagnosis, from a patient treated with antithyroid drugs. These TCRs come from a middle-aged woman with Graves disease. The conserved cysteine and the conserved F or W are not part of the CDR3 here.

V gene	J gene	CDR3 protein
TRBV6-5	TRBJ1-6	ASSYSGPSMINSPLH
TRBV27	TRBJ2-1	ASSLRGHHNEQF
TRBV13	TRBJ1-1	ASSLLGYTEAF
TRBV28	TRBJ2-7	ASRTGTVPDEQY
TRBV28	TRBJ2-3	ASRTTADTQY
TRBV2	TRBJ2-5	ASSEFGEDQY
TRBV11-2	TRBJ2-7	ASRRQGEQY
TRBV18	TRBJ1-1	ASSRTGQENTEAF
TRBV6-1	TRBJ2-2	ASSNKLYTGELF
TRBV7-9	TRBJ2-1	ASSLTGAVYNEQF
TRBV14	TRBJ2-7	ASSQEGWAYEQY
TRBV12-3/TRBV12-4	TRBJ1-5	ASSLAPYSNQPQH
TRBV7-2	TRBJ1-6	ASIQMPTYNSPLH
TRBV2	TRBJ2-2	ASSGQPNTGELF
TRBV12-3/TRBV12-4	TRBJ2-1	ASSLDRGRLYEQF
TRBV28	TRBJ1-2	ASSWDAGGYT
TRBV5-5	TRBJ1-1	ASSLRDWDTEAF
TRBV28	TRBJ1-5	ASSSPPREDQPQH
TRBV18	TRBJ2-7	ASSPAPPRSYEQY
TRBV30	TRBJ1-1	AWTPGTEDTEAF
TRBV28	TRBJ1-6	ASSLGWTDNSPLH
TRBV15	TRBJ2-2	ATSRGLGLGNTGELF
TRBV7-3	TRBJ2-5	ASSLTWGETQY
TRBV6-2/TRBV6-3	TRBJ2-7	ASSYGGLGAYEQY
TRBV3-1	TRBJ2-3	ASTEGYTQY
TRBV20-1	TRBJ2-1	SARAHLAVEYNEQF
TRBV6-1	TRBJ2-5	ASTQGETQY
TRBV20-1	TRBJ2-1	SGRGGALDEQF
TRBV19	TRBJ1-4	ASSMSQENVKLF
TRBV28	TRBJ1-2	ASSPYGPDRGQGYGYT
TRBV2	TRBJ2-3	ASRQGPTDTQY
TRBV4-1	TRBJ2-3	ASSQEKGADTQY
TRBV3-1	TRBJ1-5	ASSQDSPSGVPVKPQH
TRBV3-1	TRBJ2-1	ASSQYRVSFSYNEQF
TRBV5-1	TRBJ1-2	ASSLEGPNYGYT
TRBV7-9	TRBJ2-3	ASRAAPLTDTQY
TRBV5-4	TRBJ2-5	ASSLWQAQETQY
TRBV12-3/TRBV12-4	TRBJ1-1	ASSPGGRTVTEAF
TRBV7-9	TRBJ2-3	ASSLRLAGETDTQY